This TCR beta chain comes out of a study of T cells after yellow fever vaccination. Background on the study: It was SMART-Seq v4 Ultra Low Input that prepared the fractions with low cell numbers. Study-level points and caveats: The secondary response was weaker, and its peak arrived faster, on day 5 versus 15.

This clonotype came up a few times. Its antigen is unidentified. TCRdb re-derived calls from the 5' RACE reads in MiXCR, one entry per CDR3 protein. Of approximately 550,000 distinct CDR3 sequences listed, 15% to 20% were seen once; the top ten hold 13% to 15%. The origin of this receptor is a man aged 25-45 years who received the YFV17D yellow fever vaccine. The specimen was PBMCs, collected 15 days after the yellow fever booster vaccination.

The CDR3 loop is CASSLGDRSPLHF. The CDR3 DNA sequence: TGCGCCAGCAGCTTGGGTGACCGCTCACCCCTCCACTTT. The chain combines TRBV5-1 with TRBJ1-6; no reliable D call. The CDR3 is 13 residues long. The germline V gene encodes CDR1 SGHRS and CDR2 YFSETQ. V gave up 0 bases and J gave up 10 bases, with 8 bases separating them.